The T cell receptor beta chain described here comes from a study of OX40 agonist ivuxolimab in advanced cancers. About the study: Enrolled patients in dose escalation had cancers that were hepatocellular carcinoma, melanoma, renal cell or head and neck cancer.

The CDR3 has 15 residues. Trimming took 6 bases from V and 4 from J; bases not matched to a gene: 7. The V gene's germline CDR1 is SNHLY and CDR2 FYNNEI. The table came from immunoSEQ multiplex PCR; TCRdb's copy has only in-frame clones and leaves some out. The table records around 76,000 clones, over 70% of them present only once. The chain is built from TRBV2 and TRBJ2-5; 11 bases are a match to TRBD2. The clonotype was recovered from an adult with an advanced solid tumor such as melanoma, head and neck, liver or kidney cancer. The sample was CD4+ or CD8+ T cells sorted from blood, taken in a trial of the OX40 agonist ivuxolimab. CDR3 DNA: TGTGCCAGCAGCCCCTTAGCGGGGGGGGGAGAGACCCAGTACTTC. Protein: CASSPLAGGGETQYF. Drawing the rest from reference TRBV2 and TRBJ2-5, the complete variable domain is EPEVTQTPSHQVTQMGQEVILRCVPISNHLYFYWYRQILGQKVEFLVSFYNNEISEKSEIFDDQFSVERPDGSNFTLKIRSTKLEDSAMYFCASSPLAGGGETQYFGPGTRLLVL.